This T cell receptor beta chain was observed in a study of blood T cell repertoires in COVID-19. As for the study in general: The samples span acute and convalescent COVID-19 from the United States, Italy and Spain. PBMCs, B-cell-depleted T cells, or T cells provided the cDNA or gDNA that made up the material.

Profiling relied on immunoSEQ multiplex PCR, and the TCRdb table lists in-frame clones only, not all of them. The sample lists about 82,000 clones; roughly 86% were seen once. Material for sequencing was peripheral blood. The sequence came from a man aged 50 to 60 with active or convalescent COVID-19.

The CDR3 here is CAISVQGFGQPQHF. In DNA form, the CDR3 reads TGTGCCATCAGTGTCCAGGGATTTGGGCAGCCCCAGCATTTT. V is TRBV10-3 and J is TRBJ1-5; perhaps TRBD1 as D (5 bases). The V end was cut by 4 bases, the J end by 7 bases, with 14 bases between. This CDR3 has 14 residues. Germline assignment: CDR1 ENHRY and CDR2 SYGVKD.